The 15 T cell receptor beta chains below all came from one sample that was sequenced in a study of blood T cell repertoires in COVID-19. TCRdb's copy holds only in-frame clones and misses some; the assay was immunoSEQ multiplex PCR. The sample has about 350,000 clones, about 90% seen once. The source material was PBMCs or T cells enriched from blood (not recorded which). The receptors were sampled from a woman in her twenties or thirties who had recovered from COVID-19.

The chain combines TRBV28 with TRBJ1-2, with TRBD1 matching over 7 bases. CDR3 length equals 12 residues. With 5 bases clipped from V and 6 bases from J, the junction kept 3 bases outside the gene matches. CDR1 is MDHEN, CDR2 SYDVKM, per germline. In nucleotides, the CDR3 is TGTGCCAGCAGTACAGGGGAGGATGGCTACACCTTC. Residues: CASSTGEDGYTF.

The CDR3 loop is CASSPRVLTPLHF. DNA for the CDR3: TGTGCCAGCAGCCCTAGAGTATTGACACCCCTCCACTTT. The chain uses TRBV13 and TRBJ1-6; unclear D gene. In germline, CDR1 is PRHDT, CDR2 FYEKMQ (reference sequence). The length of the CDR3 is 13 residues. Trimming pared 5 bases from V and 11 bases from J, leaving 13 bases between.

The chain's CDR3 is CASSNRDRGNTIYF. As DNA, the CDR3 is TGTGCCAGCAGCAACCGGGACAGGGGAAACACCATATATTTT. The J gene is TRBJ1-3, the V gene TRBV21-1; TRBD1 is the table's D call, not checked against the DNA. TRBV21-1 is given as a pseudogene. CDR3 length: 14 residues.

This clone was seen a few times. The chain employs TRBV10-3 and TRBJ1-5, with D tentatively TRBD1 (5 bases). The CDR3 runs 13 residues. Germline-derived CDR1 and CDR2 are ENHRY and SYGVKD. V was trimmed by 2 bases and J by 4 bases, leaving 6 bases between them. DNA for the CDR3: TGTGCCATCAGTGAGGACAGAAATCAGCCCCAGCATTTT. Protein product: CAISEDRNQPQHF.

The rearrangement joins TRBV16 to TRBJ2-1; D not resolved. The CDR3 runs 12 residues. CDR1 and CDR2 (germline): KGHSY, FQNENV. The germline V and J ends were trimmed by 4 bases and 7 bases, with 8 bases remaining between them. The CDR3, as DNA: TGTGCCAGCAGCCTAATCTATAATGAGCAGTTCTTC. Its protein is CASSLIYNEQFF.

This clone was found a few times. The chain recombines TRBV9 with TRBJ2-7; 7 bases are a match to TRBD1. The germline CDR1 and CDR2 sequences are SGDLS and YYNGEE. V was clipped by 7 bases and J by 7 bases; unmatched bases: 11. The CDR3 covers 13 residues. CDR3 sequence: CASAPGTALEQYF. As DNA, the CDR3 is TGTGCCAGCGCTCCTGGGACAGCGTTGGAGCAGTACTTC. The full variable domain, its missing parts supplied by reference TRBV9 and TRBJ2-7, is DSGVTQTPKHLITATGQRVTLRCSPRSGDLSVYWYQQSLDQGLQFLIQYYNGEERAKGNILERFSAQQFPDLHSELNLSSLELGDSALYFCASAPGTALEQYFGPGTRLTVT.

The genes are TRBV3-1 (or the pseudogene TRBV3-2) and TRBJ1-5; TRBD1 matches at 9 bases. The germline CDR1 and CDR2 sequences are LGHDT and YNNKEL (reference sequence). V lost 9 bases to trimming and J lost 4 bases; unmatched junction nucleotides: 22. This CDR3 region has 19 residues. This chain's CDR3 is CARSNNRDRVGPRNQPQHF. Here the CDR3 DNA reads TGTGCCAGGTCCAACAACCGGGACAGGGTTGGACCAAGAAATCAGCCCCAGCATTTT.

The DNA of the CDR3 is TGTGCCAGCAGTGACTTGGACAGGGGGAACACCGGGGAGCTGTTTTTT. Translating it yields CASSDLDRGNTGELFF. J is TRBJ2-2 and V is TRBV25-1; 9 bases are a match to TRBD1. The V gene's germline CDR1 is MGHDK and CDR2 SYGVNS. Trimming removed 3 bases from V and 1 base from J; junction bases left unmatched: 3. The CDR3 is made up of 16 amino acids.

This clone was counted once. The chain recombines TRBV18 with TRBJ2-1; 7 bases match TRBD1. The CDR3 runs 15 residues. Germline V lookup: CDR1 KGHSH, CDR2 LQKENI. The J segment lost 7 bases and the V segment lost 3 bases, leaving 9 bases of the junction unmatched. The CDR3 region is CASSPFRQGGNEQFF. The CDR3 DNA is TGTGCCAGCTCACCCTTTAGACAGGGCGGGAATGAGCAGTTCTTC.

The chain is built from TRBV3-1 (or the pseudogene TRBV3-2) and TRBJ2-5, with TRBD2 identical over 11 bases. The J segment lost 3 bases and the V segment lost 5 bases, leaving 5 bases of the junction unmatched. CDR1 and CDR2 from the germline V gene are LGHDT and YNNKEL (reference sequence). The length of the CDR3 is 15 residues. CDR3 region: CASSVTSGAKETQYF. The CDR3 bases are TGTGCCAGCAGCGTGACTAGCGGGGCTAAAGAGACCCAGTACTTC.

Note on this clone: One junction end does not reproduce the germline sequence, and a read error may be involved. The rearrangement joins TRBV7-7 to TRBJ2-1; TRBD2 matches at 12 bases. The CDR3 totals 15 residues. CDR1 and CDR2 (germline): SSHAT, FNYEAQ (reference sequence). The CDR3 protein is CASSAGTSGYNEQFF. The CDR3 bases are TGTGCTAGCAGCGCCGGGACTAGCGGGTACAATGAGCAGTTCTTC.

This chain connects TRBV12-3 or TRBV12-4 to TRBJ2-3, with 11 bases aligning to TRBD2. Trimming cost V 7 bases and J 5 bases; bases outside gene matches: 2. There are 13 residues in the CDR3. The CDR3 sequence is CASTSGGQDTQYF. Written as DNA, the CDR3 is TGTGCCAGCACTAGCGGGGGGCAAGATACGCAGTATTTT.

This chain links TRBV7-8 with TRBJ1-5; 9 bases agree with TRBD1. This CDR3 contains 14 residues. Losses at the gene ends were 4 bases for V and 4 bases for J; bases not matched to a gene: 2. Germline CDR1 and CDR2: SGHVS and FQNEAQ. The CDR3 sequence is CASSSGTGNQPQHF. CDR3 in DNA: TGTGCCAGCAGCTCCGGGACAGGGAATCAGCCCCAGCATTTT.

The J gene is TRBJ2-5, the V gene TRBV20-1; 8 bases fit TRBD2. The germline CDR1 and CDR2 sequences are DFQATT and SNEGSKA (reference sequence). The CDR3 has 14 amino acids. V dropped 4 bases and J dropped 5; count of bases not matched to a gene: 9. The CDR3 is CSANERGRGETQYF. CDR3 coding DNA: TGCAGTGCTAATGAGCGGGGGAGAGGGGAGACCCAGTACTTC.

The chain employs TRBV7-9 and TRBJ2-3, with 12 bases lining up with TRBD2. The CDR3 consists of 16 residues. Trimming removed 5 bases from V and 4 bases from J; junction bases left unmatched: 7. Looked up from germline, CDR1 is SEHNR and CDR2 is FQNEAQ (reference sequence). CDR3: CASSDPLAGGPDTQYF. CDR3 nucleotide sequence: TGTGCCAGCAGCGACCCTCTAGCGGGGGGGCCAGATACGCAGTATTTT.